This TCR beta chain originates from a study of radiotherapy plus CTLA-4 blockade in lung cancer. Ipilimumab CTLA-4 blockade and focal radiation were given to patients with chemo-refractory metastatic non-small-cell lung cancer. Profiling relied on immunoSEQ multiplex PCR, and the TCRdb table lists in-frame clones only, not all of them. This repertoire shows 70,000 to 90,000 clones, around 84% found once; its top ten account for about 1%. Germline CDR1 SGHVS, CDR2 FQNEAQ. V trimming: 3 bases; J trimming: 7 bases; junction bases outside the gene matches: 9. The CDR3 covers 16 residues. The source material was peripheral blood, sampled from a patient treated with radiotherapy plus ipilimumab. This TCR was sampled from a human donor with non-small cell lung cancer who had stable disease on radiotherapy plus ipilimumab. V and J are TRBV7-8 and TRBJ2-2; 9 bases align to TRBD2. CDR3 region: CASSFEIAGVGGELFF. The DNA of the CDR3 is TGTGCCAGCAGCTTCGAAATAGCGGGGGTGGGCGGGGAGCTGTTTTTT.